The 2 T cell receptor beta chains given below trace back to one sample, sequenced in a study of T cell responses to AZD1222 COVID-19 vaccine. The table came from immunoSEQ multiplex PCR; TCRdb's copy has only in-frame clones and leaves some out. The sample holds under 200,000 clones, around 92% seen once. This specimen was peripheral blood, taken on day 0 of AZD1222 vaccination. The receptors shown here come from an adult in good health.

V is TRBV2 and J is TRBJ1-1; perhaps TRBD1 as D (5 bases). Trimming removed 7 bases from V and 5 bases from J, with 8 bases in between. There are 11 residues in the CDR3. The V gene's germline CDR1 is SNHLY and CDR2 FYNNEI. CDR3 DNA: TGTGCCAGCAAGGGACGGACTGAAGCTTTCTTT. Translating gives CASKGRTEAFF.

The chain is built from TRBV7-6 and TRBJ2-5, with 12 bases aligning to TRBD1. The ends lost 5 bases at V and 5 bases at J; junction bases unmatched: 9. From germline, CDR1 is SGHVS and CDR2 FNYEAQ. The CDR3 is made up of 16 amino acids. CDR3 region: CASSLAGQGAMETQYF. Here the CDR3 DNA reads TGTGCCAGCAGCCTCGCGGGACAGGGGGCGATGGAGACCCAGTACTTC.